The rows below give T cell receptor beta chains drawn from one sample of a study of OX40 agonist ivuxolimab in advanced cancers. Repertoires were generated with immunoSEQ multiplex PCR, while TCRdb's copy carries only in-frame clones and drops some. The table has 30,000 to 45,000 clones, around 73% seen once. Sequenced material: CD4+ or CD8+ T cells sorted from blood, taken in a trial of the OX40 agonist ivuxolimab. The receptors were sampled from an adult with an advanced solid tumor such as melanoma, head and neck, liver or kidney cancer. CDR3s include the opening cysteine and the closing phenylalanine or tryptophan. The D gene is left open where the match is weak. Clone size is shown for a subset of rows, as once, few, many or a class of expanded clone.

V gene	D gene	clone size	J gene	CDR3 length	CDR3 DNA	CDR3 protein
TRBV7-9	NA	few	TRBJ2-7	12	TGTGCCAGCAGCTTCAGTCTCGACGAGCAGTACTTC	CASSFSLDEQYF
TRBV27	TRBD2	NA	TRBJ2-7	15	TGTGCCAGCAGTTCCGGACTAGCGGGTACCTACGAGCAGTACTTC	CASSSGLAGTYEQYF
TRBV2	TRBD2	NA	TRBJ2-7	18	TGTGCCAGCAACCTGGGGGAGGGACTAGCCCTCAGCTCCTACGAGCAGTACTTC	CASNLGEGLALSSYEQYF
TRBV5-6	NA	few	TRBJ2-5	16	TGTGCCAGCAGCTTTCGGGCAGGCCGCATTCAAGAGACCCAGTACTTC	CASSFRAGRIQETQYF
TRBV4-3	NA	few	TRBJ1-2	17	TGCGCCAGCAGCCAAGATCCTGGGACACCGGCTCTGGGAGGCTACACCTTC	CASSQDPGTPALGGYTF
TRBV25-1	NA	NA	TRBJ2-1	13	TGTGCCAGCAGTGACGGACTGCGGAATGAGCAGTTCTTC	CASSDGLRNEQFF
TRBV4-2	NA	NA	TRBJ1-4	15	TGTGCCAGCAGCCAAGATCTTCTCAATGAAGAAAAACTGTTTTTT	CASSQDLLNEEKLFF
TRBV7-2	NA	NA	TRBJ2-7	14	TGTGCCAGCAGCTTAGTTACGGATTCCTACGAGCAGTACTTC	CASSLVTDSYEQYF
TRBV19	NA	NA	TRBJ2-7	13	TGTGCCAGTAGTATAGCCAGTACTACGGAGCAGTACTTC	CASSIASTTEQYF
TRBV4-2	NA	medium-sized	TRBJ2-3	15	TGTGCCAGCAGCCAAGAGGGACAAGTCACAGATACGCAGTATTTT	CASSQEGQVTDTQYF
TRBV27	TRBD1	few	TRBJ2-7	15	TGTGCCAGCAGTTCCCCCGGGACAGGGTACCACGAGCAGTACTTC	CASSSPGTGYHEQYF
TRBV10-3	NA	NA	TRBJ1-1	11	TGTGCCATCAGTCGAAACACTGAAGCTTTCTTT	CAISRNTEAFF
TRBV2	NA	NA	TRBJ1-6	18	TGTGCCAGCAGTGAAACGGCGTCGTTAATGTCCTATAATTCACCCCTCCACTTT	CASSETASLMSYNSPLHF
TRBV5-1	NA	NA	TRBJ1-1	14	TGCGCCAGCAGCCCCGGTCAGGGCGGCACTGAAGCTTTCTTT	CASSPGQGGTEAFF
TRBV27	NA	once	TRBJ2-7	14	TGTGCCAGCAGTTTTGGGGGGCCATCCTACGAGCAGTACTTC	CASSFGGPSYEQYF
TRBV11-1	NA	NA	TRBJ2-7	14	TGTGCCAGCAGCAATGGGGACCTACTCTACGAGCAGTACTTC	CASSNGDLLYEQYF
TRBV30	NA	few	TRBJ2-1	16	TGTGCCTGGTTTCCCCTCGTTCGGGAGCGGTACAATGAGCAGTTCTTC	CAWFPLVRERYNEQFF
TRBV28	TRBD1	NA	TRBJ1-1	18	TGTGCCAGCAGTTTATCGAGGACAGGGGTGGCCATCGACACTGAAGCTTTCTTT	CASSLSRTGVAIDTEAFF
TRBV7-2	NA	NA	TRBJ2-7	16	TGTGCCAGCAGCTTAGTAGGTGGGGATGCGTACTACGAGCAGTACTTC	CASSLVGGDAYYEQYF
TRBV7-9	NA	once	TRBJ2-7	13	TGTGCCAGCAGTGGGGACAACTCCTACGAGCAGTACTTC	CASSGDNSYEQYF
TRBV19	NA	few	TRBJ1-1	12	TGTGCCAGTAGTACCTGGAACACTGAAGCTTTCTTT	CASSTWNTEAFF
TRBV10-3	TRBD1	few	TRBJ2-7	14	TGTGCCATCAGTGCCGGGACAGGGGTCGACGAGCAGTACTTC	CAISAGTGVDEQYF
TRBV5-4	NA	NA	TRBJ2-3	14	TGTGCCAGCAGCAGCCGAGGGGAACAGGATACGCAGTATTTT	CASSSRGEQDTQYF
TRBV2	TRBD2	NA	TRBJ2-7	17	TGTGCCAGCATGGGGGATGGAGGCGGGAGGGCCTCATACGAGCAGTACTTC	CASMGDGGGRASYEQYF
TRBV28	NA	NA	TRBJ2-3	15	TGTGCCAGCAGTTTATCGATGTTAGAGACAGATACGCAGTATTTT	CASSLSMLETDTQYF
TRBV27	TRBD1	NA	TRBJ2-1	18	TGTGCCAGCAGTTTATGGATCGGCGGGACAGGGGGTAACAATGAGCAGTTCTTC	CASSLWIGGTGGNNEQFF
TRBV7-6	TRBD1	NA	TRBJ1-3	16	TGTGCCAGCAGCTTTCGGGACAGTACCTCTGGAAACACCATATATTTT	CASSFRDSTSGNTIYF
TRBV28	TRBD2	NA	TRBJ2-1	15	TGTGCCAGCAGTTTTGCTAGCGGGAGCTACAATGAGCAGTTCTTC	CASSFASGSYNEQFF
TRBV15	NA	NA	TRBJ2-1	14	TGTGCCACCAGCAGAGCCCCCGGGGGCGGTGAGCAGTTCTTC	CATSRAPGGGEQFF
TRBV7-6	NA	NA	TRBJ2-2	15	TGTGCCAGCAGCTCTACCAGGACAGTTTCCGGGGAGCTGTTTTTT	CASSSTRTVSGELFF
TRBV10-3	TRBD2	NA	TRBJ2-1	19	TGTGCCATCAGTGAGTACCTATCCGGGACTAGCGGGCACAACAATGAGCAGTTCTTC	CAISEYLSGTSGHNNEQFF
TRBV6-1	NA	once	TRBJ1-6	15	TGTGCCAGCAGTTTGGGTAGCTCCTATAATTCACCCCTCCACTTT	CASSLGSSYNSPLHF
TRBV4-3	NA	NA	TRBJ2-5	19	TGCGCCAGCAGCCAAGAATTCGAGGCAGGGAAGGTATTCGGGGAGACCCAGTACTTC	CASSQEFEAGKVFGETQYF
TRBV5-6	NA	NA	TRBJ2-2	12	TGTGCCAGCAGCTTGGGGTCCGGGGAGCTGTTTTTT	CASSLGSGELFF
TRBV27	NA	NA	TRBJ1-2	15	TGTGCCAGCAGTTTATCGGCAGGGAGTGAGTATGGCTACACCTTC	CASSLSAGSEYGYTF
TRBV28	TRBD2	NA	TRBJ2-1	15	TGTGCCAGCAGCCTAGCGGGAGGAGCCTACAATGAGCAGTTCTTC	CASSLAGGAYNEQFF
TRBV2	TRBD1	NA	TRBJ1-5	15	TGTGCCAGCAGTGAATACAGGGGTGGCAATCAGCCCCAGCATTTT	CASSEYRGGNQPQHF
TRBV13	NA	once	TRBJ2-1	15	TGTGCCAGCAGCTCCGCGGAAAGCTCCTACAATGAGCAGTTCTTC	CASSSAESSYNEQFF
TRBV9	NA	few	TRBJ2-2	16	TGTGCCAGCAGCGAGGTGGAGAGTGGGGGGACCGGGGAGCTGTTTTTT	CASSEVESGGTGELFF
TRBV7-9	NA	NA	TRBJ2-6	15	TGTGCCAGCAGCTTGGGGGGCTCTGGGGCCAACGTCCTGACTTTC	CASSLGGSGANVLTF
TRBV5-6	TRBD2	NA	TRBJ2-3	15	TGTGCCAGCAGCATACTAGCGGGGATCTTCGATACGCAGTATTTT	CASSILAGIFDTQYF
TRBV4-3	TRBD2	NA	TRBJ2-5	13	TGCGCCAGCAGTCGCGGGGGGGCGGAGACCCAGTACTTC	CASSRGGAETQYF
TRBV4-3	NA	NA	TRBJ2-2	13	TGCGCCAGCAGCCAAGGACACACCGGGGAGCTGTTTTTT	CASSQGHTGELFF
TRBV18	NA	NA	TRBJ1-3	16	TGTGCCAGCTCACCACCAGGCGGAGCCGCTGGAAACACCATATATTTT	CASSPPGGAAGNTIYF
TRBV7-2	NA	NA	TRBJ2-7	14	TGTGCCAGCAGCTTCCTGGACAGCTTCCCCGAGCAGTACTTC	CASSFLDSFPEQYF
TRBV4-2	TRBD2	medium-sized	TRBJ2-7	18	TGTGCCAGCAGCCAAGAGACGGGGACTAGCGGGGGGTTGTACGAGCAGTACTTC	CASSQETGTSGGLYEQYF
TRBV5-1	NA	NA	TRBJ1-1	15	TGCGCCAGCAGCTTGTCTGGGGGCGGGAACACTGAAGCTTTCTTT	CASSLSGGGNTEAFF
TRBV10-3	TRBD2	NA	TRBJ2-1	15	TGTGCCACCGCATCTAGCGGGCCCGACTACAATGAGCAGTTCTTC	CATASSGPDYNEQFF
TRBV9	TRBD2	NA	TRBJ2-1	16	TGTGCCAGCAGCCCCGAGATGACTAGCGGCAACAATGAGCAGTTCTTC	CASSPEMTSGNNEQFF
TRBV15	NA	NA	TRBJ1-5	15	TGTGCCACCAGCAGAGATTTCAGTTCCAATCAGCCCCAGCATTTT	CATSRDFSSNQPQHF
TRBV28	NA	few	TRBJ2-2	13	TGTGCCAGCAGAACACAGGGAACCGGGGAGCTGTTTTTT	CASRTQGTGELFF
TRBV28	TRBD2	NA	TRBJ2-7	15	TGTGCCAGCAGTATGGGGACTAGCGACTCCTACGAGCAGTACTTC	CASSMGTSDSYEQYF